The rows below give T cell receptor beta chains drawn from one sample of a study of control samples from healthy donors and cancer patients. The table came from immunoSEQ multiplex PCR; TCRdb's copy has only in-frame clones and leaves some out. This table holds 85,000 to 100,000 clones, almost 85% found once. Sequenced material: blood. The receptors were gathered from a man in his 60s in good health. Both conserved end residues are trimmed from each CDR3.

CDR3 length | J gene | V gene | CDR3 protein
12 | TRBJ2-5 | TRBV7-8 | ASSLAGTSKTQY
15 | TRBJ2-3 | TRBV27 | ASSLNSGTTVGNTQY
12 | TRBJ2-7 | TRBV12-5 | ASGSGTALYEQY
10 | TRBJ2-5 | TRBV7-3 | ASSLDRETQY
13 | TRBJ2-1 | TRBV3-1/TRBV3-2 | ASSQGDASSGEQF
15 | TRBJ1-3 | TRBV4-1 | ASSHRAGLSSGNTIY
10 | TRBJ1-2 | TRBV30 | AWSNRGYGYT
15 | TRBJ2-5 | TRBV24-1 | ATGAPSALPNQETQY
14 | TRBJ1-1 | TRBV19 | ASSIGQGGMNTEAF
11 | TRBJ2-7 | TRBV19 | ASSPAHRYEQY
15 | TRBJ2-3 | TRBV18 | ASSPPIASKEWDTQY
14 | TRBJ2-1 | TRBV14 | ASSRPAGVGEPEQF
13 | TRBJ2-3 | TRBV7-3 | ASSQGQLSTDTQY
12 | TRBJ2-7 | TRBV19 | ASSNLGTDYEQY
12 | TRBJ1-5 | TRBV13 | ASSQNRADQPQH
13 | TRBJ2-3 | TRBV2 | ASSPGHRSTDTQY
14 | TRBJ2-2 | TRBV19 | ASSIEGRVHTGELF
14 | TRBJ2-1 | TRBV5-1 | ASNRWASGTYNEQF
13 | TRBJ2-3 | TRBV5-4 | ASSFGTGSTDTQY
13 | TRBJ2-2 | TRBV5-5 | ASSLAQRDTGELF
14 | TRBJ2-2 | TRBV5-1 | ASSLEETSNTGELF
11 | TRBJ2-3 | TRBV29-1 | SVQRGTTDTQY
11 | TRBJ1-3 | TRBV9 | ASSVDSGNTIY
14 | TRBJ1-6 | TRBV7-3 | ASSLSGTGRNSPLH
9 | TRBJ1-2 | TRBV2 | ASSENYGYT
10 | TRBJ2-7 | TRBV7-8 | ASSPGSGEQY
13 | TRBJ2-1 | TRBV5-1 | ASRQGLAAFSEQF
12 | TRBJ2-7 | TRBV6-5 | ASTSGTGKNAPY
13 | TRBJ1-2 | TRBV25-1 | ASSEWGRSNYGYT
14 | TRBJ2-1 | TRBV7-6 | ASSLGGLAGVNEQF
14 | TRBJ2-3 | TRBV5-1 | ASSLALRRETDTQY
14 | TRBJ2-2 | TRBV28 | ASSYIRTGTTGELF
15 | TRBJ1-4 | TRBV7-9 | ASSPSRDRGQIEKLF
12 | TRBJ1-2 | TRBV7-8 | ASSFPTANYGYT
9 | TRBJ2-7 | TRBV19 | ASRYRGEQY
13 | TRBJ2-7 | TRBV27 | ASSPGEKSSYEQY